What follows is one T cell receptor beta chain and its context. The data originate from a study of T-cell memory formation after mild COVID-19. The CDR3 runs 13 residues. Trimming took 7 bases from V and 8 from J, leaving 15 bases between them. MiXCR, applied by TCRdb to the 5' RACE reads, yields one record per CDR3 protein. The sample lists some 130,000 distinct CDR3 sequences; approximately 15% were seen once. The chain has TRBV12-3 or TRBV12-4 and TRBJ2-1; no clear D gene. The receptor was isolated from an adult woman who had mild COVID-19 (a few samples of this study predate the infection). Cell type and time point are not known. The sequenced sample was PBMCs or a T cell subset sorted from them (not recorded which). The CDR3 protein is CASTPTVSDEQFF. CDR3 in DNA: TGTGCCAGCACCCCGACCGTATCCGATGAGCAGTTCTTC.